This T cell receptor beta chain was observed in a study of blood T cell repertoires in COVID-19. Looking at the study overall: From T cells, B-cell-depleted T cells, or PBMCs came the material, which was cDNA or gDNA.

There are 14 residues in the CDR3. Measured with immunoSEQ multiplex PCR; TCRdb has only the in-frame clones, and not every one. The table has about 220,000 clones, roughly 81% seen once. This clonotype originated in a man between 50 and 59 years old who had recovered from COVID-19. The sequenced sample was peripheral blood. The chain uses TRBV21-1 and TRBJ2-7; the table's D call, TRBD1, was not checked against the DNA. TRBV21-1 constitutes a pseudogene. CDR3 amino acids: CASSKGTGGYEQYF. The CDR3 DNA follows: TGTGCCAGCAGCAAAGGGACAGGGGGCTACGAGCAGTACTTC.